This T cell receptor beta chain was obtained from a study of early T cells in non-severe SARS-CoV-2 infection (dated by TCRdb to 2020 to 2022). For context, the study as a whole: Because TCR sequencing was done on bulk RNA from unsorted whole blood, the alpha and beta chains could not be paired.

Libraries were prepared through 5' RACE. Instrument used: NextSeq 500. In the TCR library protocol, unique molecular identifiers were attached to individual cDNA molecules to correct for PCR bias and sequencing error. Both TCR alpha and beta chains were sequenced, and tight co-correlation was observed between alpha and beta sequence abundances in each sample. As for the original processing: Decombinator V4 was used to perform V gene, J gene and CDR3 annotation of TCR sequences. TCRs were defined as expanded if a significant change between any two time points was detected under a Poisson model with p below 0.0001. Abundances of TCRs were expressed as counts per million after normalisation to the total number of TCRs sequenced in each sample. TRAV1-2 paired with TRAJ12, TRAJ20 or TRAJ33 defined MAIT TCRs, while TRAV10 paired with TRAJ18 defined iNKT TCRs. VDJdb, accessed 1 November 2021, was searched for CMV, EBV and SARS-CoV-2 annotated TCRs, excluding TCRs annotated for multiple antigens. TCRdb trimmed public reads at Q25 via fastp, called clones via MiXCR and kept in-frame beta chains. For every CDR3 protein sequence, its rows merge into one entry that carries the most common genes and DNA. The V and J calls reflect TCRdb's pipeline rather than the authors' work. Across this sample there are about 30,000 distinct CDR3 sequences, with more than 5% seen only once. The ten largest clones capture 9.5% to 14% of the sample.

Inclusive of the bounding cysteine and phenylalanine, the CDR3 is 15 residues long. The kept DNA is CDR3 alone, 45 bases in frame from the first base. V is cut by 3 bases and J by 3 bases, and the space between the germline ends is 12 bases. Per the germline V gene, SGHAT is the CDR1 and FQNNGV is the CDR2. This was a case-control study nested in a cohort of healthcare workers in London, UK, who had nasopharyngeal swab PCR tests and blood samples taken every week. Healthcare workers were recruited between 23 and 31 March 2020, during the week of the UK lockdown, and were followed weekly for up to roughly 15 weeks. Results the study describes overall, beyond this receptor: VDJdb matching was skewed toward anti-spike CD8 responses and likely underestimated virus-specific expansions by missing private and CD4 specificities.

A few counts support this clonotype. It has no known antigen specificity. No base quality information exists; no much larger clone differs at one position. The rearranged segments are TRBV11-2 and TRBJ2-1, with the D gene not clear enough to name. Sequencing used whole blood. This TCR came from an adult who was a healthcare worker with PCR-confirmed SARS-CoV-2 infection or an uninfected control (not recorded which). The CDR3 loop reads CASSFGQAFYNEQFF. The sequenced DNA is TGTGCCAGCAGCTTTGGTCAGGCATTCTACAATGAGCAGTTCTTC. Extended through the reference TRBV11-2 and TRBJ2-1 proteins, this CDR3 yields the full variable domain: EAGVAQSPRYKIIEKRQSVAFWCNPISGHATLYWYQQILGQGPKLLIQFQNNGVVDDSQLPKDRFSAERLKGVDSTLKIQPAKLEDSAVYLCASSFGQAFYNEQFFGPGTRLTVL.